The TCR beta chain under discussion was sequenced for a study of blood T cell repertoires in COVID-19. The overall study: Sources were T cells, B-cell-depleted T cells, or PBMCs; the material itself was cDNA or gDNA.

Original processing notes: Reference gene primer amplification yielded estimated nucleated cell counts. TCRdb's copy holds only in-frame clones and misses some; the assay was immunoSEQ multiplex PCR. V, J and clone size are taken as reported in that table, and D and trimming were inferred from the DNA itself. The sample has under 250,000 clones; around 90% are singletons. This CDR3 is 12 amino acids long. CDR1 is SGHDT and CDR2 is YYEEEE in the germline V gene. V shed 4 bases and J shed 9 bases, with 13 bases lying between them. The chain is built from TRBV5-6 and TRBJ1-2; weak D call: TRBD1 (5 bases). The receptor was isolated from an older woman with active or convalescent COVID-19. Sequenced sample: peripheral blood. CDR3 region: CASSPGTPRYTF. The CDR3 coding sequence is TGTGCCAGCAGCCCCGGGACTCCACGCTACACCTTC. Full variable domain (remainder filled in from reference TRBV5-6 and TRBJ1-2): DAGVTQSPTHLIKTRGQQVTLRCSPKSGHDTVSWYQQALGQGPQFIFQYYEEEERQRGNFPDRFSGHQFPNYSSELNVNALLLGDSALYLCASSPGTPRYTFGSGTRLTVV.